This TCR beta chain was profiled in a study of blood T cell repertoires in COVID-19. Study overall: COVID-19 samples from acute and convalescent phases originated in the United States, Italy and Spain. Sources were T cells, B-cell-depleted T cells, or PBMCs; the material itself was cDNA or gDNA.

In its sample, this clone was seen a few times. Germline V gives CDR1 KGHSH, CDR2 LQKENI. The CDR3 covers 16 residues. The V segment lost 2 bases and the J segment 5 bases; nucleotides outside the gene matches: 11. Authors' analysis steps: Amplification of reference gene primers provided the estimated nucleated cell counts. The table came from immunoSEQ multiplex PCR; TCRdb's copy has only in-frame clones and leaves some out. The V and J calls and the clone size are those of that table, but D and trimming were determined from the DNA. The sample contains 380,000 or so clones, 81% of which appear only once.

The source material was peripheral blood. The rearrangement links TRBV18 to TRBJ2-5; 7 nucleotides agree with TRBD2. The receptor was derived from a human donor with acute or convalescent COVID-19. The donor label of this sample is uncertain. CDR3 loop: CASSPIGLAEGETQYF. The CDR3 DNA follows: TGTGCCAGCTCACCAATCGGGCTAGCGGAGGGGGAGACCCAGTACTTC.